This passage covers 2 T cell receptor beta chains from one sample sequenced in a study of T-cell reconstitution after alpha-beta-depleted transplantation in children. This sample's TCRbeta library carried unique molecular identifier barcodes. TCRdb called the PCR reads again in MiXCR, with one record for every CDR3 protein. The sample has approximately 98,000 distinct CDR3 sequences, approximately 6.9% seen once. This material consisted of PBMCs, mostly from graft donor cells, taken 360 days after TCRalphabeta/CD19-depleted stem cell transplant. These receptors all stem from a male patient between 2 and 10 years old who had a stem cell transplant for acute lymphoblastic leukemia, so the T cells may come from the graft donor.

This clonotype was seen more than once but under ten times. The chain employs TRBV13 and TRBJ2-2, with unresolved D. The CDR3 sequence is 14 residues long. Trimming cost V 5 bases and J 5 bases, with 12 bases left between them. Germline V CDR1 and CDR2: PRHDT, FYEKMQ (reference sequence). The CDR3 DNA is TGTGCCAGCAGCCCCCGGACCACAACCGGGGAGCTGTTTTTT. Encoded protein: CASSPRTTTGELFF.

This clonotype has only a few counts. The chain recombines TRBV9 with TRBJ2-1, with TRBD1 matching 8 bases. This CDR3 has 16 amino acids. Germline CDR1 and CDR2: SGDLS and YYNGEE. Germline trimming cut 2 bases from V and 4 bases from J; bases unmatched to any gene: 8. DNA of the CDR3: TGTGCCAGCAGCGTGGGGACAGGACTCTTGTACAATGAGCAGTTCTTC. Translating it yields CASSVGTGLLYNEQFF. The full variable domain, with the rest looked up from reference TRBV9 and TRBJ2-1, is DSGVTQTPKHLITATGQRVTLRCSPRSGDLSVYWYQQSLDQGLQFLIQYYNGEERAKGNILERFSAQQFPDLHSELNLSSLELGDSALYFCASSVGTGLLYNEQFFGPGTRLTVL.